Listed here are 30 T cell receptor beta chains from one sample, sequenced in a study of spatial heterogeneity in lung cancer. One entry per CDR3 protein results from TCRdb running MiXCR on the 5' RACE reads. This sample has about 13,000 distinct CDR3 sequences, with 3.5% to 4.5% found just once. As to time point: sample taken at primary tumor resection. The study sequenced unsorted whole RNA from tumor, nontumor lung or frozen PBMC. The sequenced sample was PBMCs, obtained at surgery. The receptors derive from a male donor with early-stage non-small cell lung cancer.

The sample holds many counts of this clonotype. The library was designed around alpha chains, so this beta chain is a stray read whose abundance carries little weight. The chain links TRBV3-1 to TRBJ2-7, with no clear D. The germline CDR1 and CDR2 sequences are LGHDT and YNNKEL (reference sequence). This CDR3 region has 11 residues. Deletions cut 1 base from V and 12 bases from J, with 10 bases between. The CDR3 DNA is TGTGCCAGCAGCCAAGGCCGGCCGTTGTACTTC. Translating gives CASSQGRPLYF.

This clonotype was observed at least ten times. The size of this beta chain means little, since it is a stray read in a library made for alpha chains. The CDR3 nucleotides read TGTGCCAGCAGCTTGGGGGGCGGGAACACTGAAGCTTTCTTT. It codes for CASSLGGGNTEAFF. This sequence joins TRBV7-9 and TRBJ1-1; D perhaps matches TRBD1 (6 bases). The CDR3 has 14 amino acids. Looked up from germline, CDR1 is SEHNR and CDR2 is FQNEAQ (reference sequence). Between the trimmed V and J ends, which lost 3 bases and 1 base, there was a span of 9 bases. Drawing the rest from reference TRBV7-9 and TRBJ1-1, the complete variable domain is DTGVSQNPRHKITKRGQNVTFRCDPISEHNRLYWYRQTLGQGPEFLTYFQNEAQLEKSRLLSDRFSAERPKGSFSTLEIQRTEQGDSAMYLCASSLGGGNTEAFFGQGTRLTVV.

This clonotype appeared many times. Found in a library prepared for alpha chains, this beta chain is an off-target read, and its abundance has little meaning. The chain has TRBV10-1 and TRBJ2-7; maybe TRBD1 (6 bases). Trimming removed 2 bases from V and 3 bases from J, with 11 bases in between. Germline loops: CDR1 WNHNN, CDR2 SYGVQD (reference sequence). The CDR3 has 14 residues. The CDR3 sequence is CASSEGDTLYEQYF. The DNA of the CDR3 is TGCGCCAGCAGTGAGGGGGACACCCTCTACGAGCAGTACTTC.

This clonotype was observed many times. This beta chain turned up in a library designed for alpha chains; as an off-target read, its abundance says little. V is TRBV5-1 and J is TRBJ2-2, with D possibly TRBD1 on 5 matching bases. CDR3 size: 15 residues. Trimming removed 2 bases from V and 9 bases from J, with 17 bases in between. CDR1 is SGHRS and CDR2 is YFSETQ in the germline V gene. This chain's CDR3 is CASSFPTDSPRELFF. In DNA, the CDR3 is TGCGCCAGCAGCTTCCCGACCGACAGCCCCCGGGAGCTGTTTTTT.

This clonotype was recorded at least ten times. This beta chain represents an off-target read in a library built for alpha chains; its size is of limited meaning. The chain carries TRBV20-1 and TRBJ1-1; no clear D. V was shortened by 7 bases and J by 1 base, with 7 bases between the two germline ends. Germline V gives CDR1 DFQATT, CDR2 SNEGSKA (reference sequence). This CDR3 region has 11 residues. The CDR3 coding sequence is TGCAGTGGGAAGGGGAACACTGAAGCTTTCTTT. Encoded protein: CSGKGNTEAFF.

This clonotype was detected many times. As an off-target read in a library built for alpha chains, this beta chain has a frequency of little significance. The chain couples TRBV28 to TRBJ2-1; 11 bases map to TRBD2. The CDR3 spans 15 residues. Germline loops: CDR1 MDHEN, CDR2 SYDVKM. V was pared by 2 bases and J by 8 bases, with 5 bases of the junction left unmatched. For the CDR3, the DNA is TGTGCCAGCAGTTTACCCACTAGCGGGAGCGATGAGCAGTTCTTC. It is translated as CASSLPTSGSDEQFF.

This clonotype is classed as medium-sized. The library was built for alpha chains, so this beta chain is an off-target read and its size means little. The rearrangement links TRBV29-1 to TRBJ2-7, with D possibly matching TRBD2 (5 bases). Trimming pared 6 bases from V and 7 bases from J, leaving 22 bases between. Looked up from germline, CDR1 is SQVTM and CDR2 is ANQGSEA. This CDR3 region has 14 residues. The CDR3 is CSVEVVASTREQYF. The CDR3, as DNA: TGCAGCGTGGAGGTGGTCGCCTCAACCAGGGAGCAGTACTTC.

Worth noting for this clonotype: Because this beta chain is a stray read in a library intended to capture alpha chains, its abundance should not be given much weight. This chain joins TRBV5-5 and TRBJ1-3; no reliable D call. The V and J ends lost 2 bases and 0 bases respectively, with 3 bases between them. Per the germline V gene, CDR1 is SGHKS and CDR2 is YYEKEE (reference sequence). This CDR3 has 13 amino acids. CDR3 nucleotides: TGTGCCAGCAGCTTCGACTCTGGAAACACCATATATTTT. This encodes CASSFDSGNTIYF.

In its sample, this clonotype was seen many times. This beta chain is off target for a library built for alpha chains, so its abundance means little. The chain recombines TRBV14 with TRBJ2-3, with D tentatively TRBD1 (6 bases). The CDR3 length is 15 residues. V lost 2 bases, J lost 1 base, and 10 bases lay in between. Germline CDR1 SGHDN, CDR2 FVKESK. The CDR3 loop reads CASSQYAGGTDTQYF. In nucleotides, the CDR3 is TGTGCCAGCAGCCAATATGCAGGGGGCACAGATACGCAGTATTTT.

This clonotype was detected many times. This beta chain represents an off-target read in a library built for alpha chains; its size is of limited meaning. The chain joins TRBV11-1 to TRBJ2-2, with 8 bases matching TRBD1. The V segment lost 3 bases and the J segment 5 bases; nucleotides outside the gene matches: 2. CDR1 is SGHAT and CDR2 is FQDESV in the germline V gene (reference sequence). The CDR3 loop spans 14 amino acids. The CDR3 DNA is TGTGCCAGCAGCTTTGGACAGGGAACCGGGGAGCTGTTTTTT. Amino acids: CASSFGQGTGELFF.

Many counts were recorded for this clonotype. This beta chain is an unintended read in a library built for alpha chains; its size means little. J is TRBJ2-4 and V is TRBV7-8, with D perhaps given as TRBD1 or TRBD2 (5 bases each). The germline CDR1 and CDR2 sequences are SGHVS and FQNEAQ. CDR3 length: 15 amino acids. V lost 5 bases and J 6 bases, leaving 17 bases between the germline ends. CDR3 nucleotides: TGTGCCAGCAGCCACCGTCGGTGGGACCCAAACATTCAGTACTTC. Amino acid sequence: CASSHRRWDPNIQYF.

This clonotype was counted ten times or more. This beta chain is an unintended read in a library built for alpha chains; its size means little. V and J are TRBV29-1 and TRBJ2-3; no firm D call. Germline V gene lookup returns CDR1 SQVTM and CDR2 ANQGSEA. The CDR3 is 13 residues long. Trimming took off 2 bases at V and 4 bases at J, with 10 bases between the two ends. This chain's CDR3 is CSVESRGADTQYF. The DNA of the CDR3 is TGCAGCGTTGAAAGCCGAGGCGCAGATACGCAGTATTTT.

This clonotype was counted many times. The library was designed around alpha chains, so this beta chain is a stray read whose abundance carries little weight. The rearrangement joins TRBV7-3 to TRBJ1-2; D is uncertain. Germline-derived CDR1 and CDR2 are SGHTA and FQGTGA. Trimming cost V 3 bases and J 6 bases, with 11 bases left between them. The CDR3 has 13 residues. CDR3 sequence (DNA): TGTGCCAGCAGCTTGGACGGTTTGCATGGCTACACCTTC. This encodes CASSLDGLHGYTF.

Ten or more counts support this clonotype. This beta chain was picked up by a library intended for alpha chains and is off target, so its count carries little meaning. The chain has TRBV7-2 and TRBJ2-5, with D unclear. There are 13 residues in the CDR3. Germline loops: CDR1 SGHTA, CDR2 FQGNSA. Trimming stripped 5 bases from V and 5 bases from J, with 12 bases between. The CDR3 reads CASSPRWGETQYF. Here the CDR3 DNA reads TGTGCCAGCAGCCCGAGATGGGGTGAGACCCAGTACTTC.

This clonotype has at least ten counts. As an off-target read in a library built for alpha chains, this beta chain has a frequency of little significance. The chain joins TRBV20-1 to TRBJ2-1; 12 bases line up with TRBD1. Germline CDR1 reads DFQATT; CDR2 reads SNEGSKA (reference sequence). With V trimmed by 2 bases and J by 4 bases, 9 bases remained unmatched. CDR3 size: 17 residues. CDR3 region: CSARYTGTGGGYNEQFF. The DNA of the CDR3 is TGCAGTGCTAGATATACCGGGACAGGGGGCGGGTACAATGAGCAGTTCTTC.

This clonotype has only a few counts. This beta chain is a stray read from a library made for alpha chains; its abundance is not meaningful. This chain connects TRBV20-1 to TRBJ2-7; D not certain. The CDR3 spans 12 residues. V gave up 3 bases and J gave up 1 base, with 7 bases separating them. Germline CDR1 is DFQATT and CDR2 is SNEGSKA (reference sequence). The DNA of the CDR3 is TGCAGTGCTAGGTGGGATTCCTACGAGCAGTACTTC. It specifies CSARWDSYEQYF.

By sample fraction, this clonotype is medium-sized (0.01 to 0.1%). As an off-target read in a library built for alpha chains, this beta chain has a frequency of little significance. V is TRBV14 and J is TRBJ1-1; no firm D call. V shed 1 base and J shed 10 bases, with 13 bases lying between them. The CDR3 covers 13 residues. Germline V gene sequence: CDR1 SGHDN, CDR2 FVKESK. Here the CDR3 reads CASSQVALGGAFF. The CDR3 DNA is TGTGCCAGCAGCCAAGTGGCCCTAGGTGGAGCTTTCTTT.

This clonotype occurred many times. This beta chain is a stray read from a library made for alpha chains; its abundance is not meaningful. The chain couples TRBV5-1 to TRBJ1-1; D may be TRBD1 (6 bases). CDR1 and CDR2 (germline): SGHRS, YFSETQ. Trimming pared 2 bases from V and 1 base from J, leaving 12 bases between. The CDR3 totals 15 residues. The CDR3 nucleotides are TGCGCCAGCAGCTTCCAACCGACAGGGAACACTGAAGCTTTCTTT. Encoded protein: CASSFQPTGNTEAFF.

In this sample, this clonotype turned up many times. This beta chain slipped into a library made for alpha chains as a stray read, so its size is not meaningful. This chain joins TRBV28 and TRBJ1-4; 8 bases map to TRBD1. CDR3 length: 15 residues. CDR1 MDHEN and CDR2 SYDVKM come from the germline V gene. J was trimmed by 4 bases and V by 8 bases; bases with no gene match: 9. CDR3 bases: TGTGCCAGCCATACGGGGACAGGCTTTAATGAAAAACTGTTTTTT. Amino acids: CASHTGTGFNEKLFF.

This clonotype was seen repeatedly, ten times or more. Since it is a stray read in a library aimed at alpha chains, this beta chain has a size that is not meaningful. In nucleotides, the CDR3 is TGTGCCAGCAGTATGGGGTGGGCTCAGCCCCAGCATTTT. Translating gives CASSMGWAQPQHF. The V gene is TRBV7-2, the J gene TRBJ1-5; D ambiguous. V lost 6 bases and J 6 bases, leaving 12 bases between the germline ends. The V gene's germline CDR1 is SGHTA and CDR2 FQGNSA. The CDR3 length is 13 residues.

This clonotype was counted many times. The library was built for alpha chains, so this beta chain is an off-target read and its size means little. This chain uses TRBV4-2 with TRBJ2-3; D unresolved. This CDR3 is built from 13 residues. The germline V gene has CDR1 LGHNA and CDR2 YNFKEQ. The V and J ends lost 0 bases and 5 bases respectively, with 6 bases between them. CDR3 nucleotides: TGTGCCAGCAGCCAAGATAACGGAGATACGCAGTATTTT. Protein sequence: CASSQDNGDTQYF.

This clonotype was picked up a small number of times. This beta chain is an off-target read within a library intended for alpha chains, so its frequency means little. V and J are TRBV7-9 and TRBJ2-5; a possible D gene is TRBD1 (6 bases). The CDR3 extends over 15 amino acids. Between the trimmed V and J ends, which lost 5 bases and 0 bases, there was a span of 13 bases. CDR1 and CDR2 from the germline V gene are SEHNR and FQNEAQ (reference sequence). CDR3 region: CASSTGTPDQETQYF. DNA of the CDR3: TGTGCCAGCAGCACCGGGACACCGGACCAAGAGACCCAGTACTTC.

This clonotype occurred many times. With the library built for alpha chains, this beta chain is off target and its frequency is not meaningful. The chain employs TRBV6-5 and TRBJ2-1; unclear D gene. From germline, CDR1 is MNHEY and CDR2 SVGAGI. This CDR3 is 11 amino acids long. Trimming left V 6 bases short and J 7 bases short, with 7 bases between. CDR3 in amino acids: CASSNANEQFF. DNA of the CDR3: TGTGCCAGCAGCAATGCTAATGAGCAGTTCTTC.

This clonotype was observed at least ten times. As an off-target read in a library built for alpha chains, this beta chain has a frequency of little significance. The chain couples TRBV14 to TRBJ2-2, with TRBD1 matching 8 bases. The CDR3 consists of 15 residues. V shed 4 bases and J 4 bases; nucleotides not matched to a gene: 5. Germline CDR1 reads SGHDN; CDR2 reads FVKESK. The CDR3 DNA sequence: TGTGCCAGCAGCCGGACAGGGCGAGGCACCGGGGAGCTGTTTTTT. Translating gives CASSRTGRGTGELFF.

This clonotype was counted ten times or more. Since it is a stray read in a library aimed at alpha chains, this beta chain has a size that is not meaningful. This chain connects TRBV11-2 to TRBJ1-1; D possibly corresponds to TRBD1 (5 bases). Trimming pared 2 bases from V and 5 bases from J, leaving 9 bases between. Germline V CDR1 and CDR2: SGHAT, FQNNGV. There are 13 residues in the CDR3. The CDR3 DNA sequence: TGTGCCAGCAGCTTAATTCCAGGGACTGAAGCTTTCTTT. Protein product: CASSLIPGTEAFF.

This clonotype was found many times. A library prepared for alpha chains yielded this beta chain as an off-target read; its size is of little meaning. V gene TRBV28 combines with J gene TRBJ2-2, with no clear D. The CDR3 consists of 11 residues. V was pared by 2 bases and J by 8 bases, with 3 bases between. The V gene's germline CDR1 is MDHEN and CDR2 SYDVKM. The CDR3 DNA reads TGTGCCAGCAGTTTAAGGGGGGAGCTGTTTTTT. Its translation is CASSLRGELFF.

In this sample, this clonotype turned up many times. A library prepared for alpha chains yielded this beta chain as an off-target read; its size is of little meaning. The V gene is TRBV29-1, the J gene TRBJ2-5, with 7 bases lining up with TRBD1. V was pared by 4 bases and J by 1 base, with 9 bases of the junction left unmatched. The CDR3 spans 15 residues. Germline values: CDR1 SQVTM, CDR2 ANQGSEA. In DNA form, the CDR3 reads TGCAGCGTTGCCAAGAACCGGGACAGCCAAGAGACCCAGTACTTC. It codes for CSVAKNRDSQETQYF.

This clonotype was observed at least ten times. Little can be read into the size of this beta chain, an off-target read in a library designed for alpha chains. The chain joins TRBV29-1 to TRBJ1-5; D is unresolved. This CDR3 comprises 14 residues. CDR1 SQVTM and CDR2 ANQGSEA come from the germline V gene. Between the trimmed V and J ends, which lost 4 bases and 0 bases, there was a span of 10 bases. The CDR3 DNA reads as TGCAGCGTTGGAGGAGAAACTAGCAATCAGCCCCAGCATTTT. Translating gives CSVGGETSNQPQHF.

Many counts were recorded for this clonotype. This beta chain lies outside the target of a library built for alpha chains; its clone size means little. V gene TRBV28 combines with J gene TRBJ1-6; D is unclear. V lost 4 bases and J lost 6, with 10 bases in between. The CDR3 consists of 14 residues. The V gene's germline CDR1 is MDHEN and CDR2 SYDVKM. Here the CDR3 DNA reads TGTGCCAGCAGTTGGGAAGGGTTTAATTCACCCCTCCACTTT. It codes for CASSWEGFNSPLHF.

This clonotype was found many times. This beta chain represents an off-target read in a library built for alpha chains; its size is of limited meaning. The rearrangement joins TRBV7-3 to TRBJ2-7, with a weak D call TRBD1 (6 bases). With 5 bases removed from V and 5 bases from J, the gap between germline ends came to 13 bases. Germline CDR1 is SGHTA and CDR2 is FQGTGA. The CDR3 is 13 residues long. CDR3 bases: TGTGCCAGCAGCCAGGGGAAGGTCCACGAGCAGTACTTC. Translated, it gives CASSQGKVHEQYF.